Sequencing of this TCR beta chain was carried out in a study of CD8+ T cells in alopecia areata. Reverse transcription of extracted RNA yielded cDNA, which provided the sequencing template. Only in-frame clones appear in the TCRdb table, and some are missing; sequencing was by immunoSEQ multiplex PCR. The data hold under 250,000 clones, with roughly three fifths observed a single time. V lost 2 bases, J lost 2 bases, and 15 bases lay in between. The germline CDR1 and CDR2 sequences are SQVTM and ANQGSEA. The CDR3 length is 15 residues. Overall study findings and caveats: Sequencing of scalp samples also includes resident alphabeta T cells from normal skin.

This clone was found a few times. Antigen unknown. The treatment is: oral pan-JAK inhibitor, 5-10 mg twice daily. This receptor was obtained from a human donor with alopecia areata. The V and J genes are TRBV29-1 and TRBJ1-2; D remains unclear. Material: CD4+ T cells sorted from blood, obtained at week 44, from a patient treated with tofacitinib. CDR3 DNA sequence: TGCAGCGTTGAACCCGGTACACGGGGAAACTATGGCTACACCTTC. Translation gives CSVEPGTRGNYGYTF.